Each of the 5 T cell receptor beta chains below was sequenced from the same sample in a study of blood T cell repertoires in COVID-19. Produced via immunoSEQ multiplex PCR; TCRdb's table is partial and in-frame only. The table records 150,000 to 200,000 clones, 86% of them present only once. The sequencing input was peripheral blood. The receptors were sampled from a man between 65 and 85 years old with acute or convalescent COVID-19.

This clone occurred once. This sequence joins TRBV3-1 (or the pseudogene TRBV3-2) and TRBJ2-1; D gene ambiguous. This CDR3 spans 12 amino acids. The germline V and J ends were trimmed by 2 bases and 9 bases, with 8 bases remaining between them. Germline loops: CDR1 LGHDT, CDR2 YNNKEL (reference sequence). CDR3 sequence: CASSQCSVEQFF. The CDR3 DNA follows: TGTGCCAGCAGCCAATGTTCAGTTGAGCAGTTCTTC.

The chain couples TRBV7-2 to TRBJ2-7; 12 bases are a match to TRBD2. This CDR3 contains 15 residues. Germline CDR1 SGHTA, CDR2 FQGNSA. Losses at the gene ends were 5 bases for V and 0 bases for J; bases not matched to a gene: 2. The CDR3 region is CASSPTSGGSYEQYF. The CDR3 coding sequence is TGTGCCAGCAGCCCGACTAGCGGGGGCTCCTACGAGCAGTACTTC.

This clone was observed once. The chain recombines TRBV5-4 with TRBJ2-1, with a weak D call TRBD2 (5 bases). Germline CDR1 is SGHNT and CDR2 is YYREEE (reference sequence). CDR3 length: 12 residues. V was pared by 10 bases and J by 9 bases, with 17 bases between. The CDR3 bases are TGTGCCCTCGGGGAGTACAGCACTGAGCAGTTCTTC. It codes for CALGEYSTEQFF. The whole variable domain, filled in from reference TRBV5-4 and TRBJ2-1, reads ETGVTQSPTHLIKTRGQQVTLRCSSQSGHNTVSWYQQALGQGPQFIFQYYREEENGRGNFPPRFSGLQFPNYSSELNVNALELDDSALYLCALGEYSTEQFFGPGTRLTVL.

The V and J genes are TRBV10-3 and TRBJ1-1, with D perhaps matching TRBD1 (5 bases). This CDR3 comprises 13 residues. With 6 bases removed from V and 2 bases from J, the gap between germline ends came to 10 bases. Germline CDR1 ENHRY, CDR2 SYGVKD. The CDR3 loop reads CAISAGFNTEAFF. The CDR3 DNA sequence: TGTGCCATCAGCGCAGGGTTCAACACTGAAGCTTTCTTT.

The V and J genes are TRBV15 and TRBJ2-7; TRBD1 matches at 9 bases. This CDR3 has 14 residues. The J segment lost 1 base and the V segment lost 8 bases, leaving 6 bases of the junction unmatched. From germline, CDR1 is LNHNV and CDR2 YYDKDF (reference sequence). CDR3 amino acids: CATSRDRDSYEQYF. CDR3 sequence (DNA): TGTGCCACCTCCCGGGACAGGGATTCCTACGAGCAGTACTTC.